The next 14 T cell receptor beta chains were all read from a single sample in a study of metastatic and nonmetastatic thyroid tumors. Ahead of thyroid surgery, no patient had received treatment of any kind. MiXCR reprocessed the PCR reads for TCRdb. The sample lists about 8,000 clones, over 20% occurring once. The specimen was tumor tissue. All receptors derive from a female donor with papillary thyroid cancer or a benign thyroid nodule (not recorded which). Some clones in this sample may be carry-over from other donors' samples.

The rearrangement links TRBV24-1 to TRBJ2-2; D perhaps matches TRBD1 (5 bases). Per germline, CDR1 KGHDR and CDR2 SFDVKD. There are 15 residues in the CDR3. Trimming took 0 bases from V and 3 from J, leaving 7 bases between them. CDR3 coding DNA: TGTGCCACCAGTGATTTGGTGACAGACACCGGGGAGCTGTTTTTT. Its translation is CATSDLVTDTGELFF.

This chain links TRBV20-1 with TRBJ2-7, with 12 bases matching TRBD2. Germline lookup yields CDR1 DFQATT and CDR2 SNEGSKA (reference sequence). The CDR3 extends over 15 amino acids. V was clipped by 1 base and J by 13 bases; unmatched bases: 14. This chain's CDR3 is CSARVEGLAGLVPYF. The CDR3 DNA reads as TGCAGTGCTAGAGTAGAGGGACTAGCGGGCCTAGTTCCTTACTTC.

By share, this clone ranks as medium-sized. The genes are TRBV27 and TRBJ1-2; possibly TRBD1 for D (5 bases). With 3 bases removed from V and 4 bases from J, the gap between germline ends came to 9 bases. The CDR3 runs 13 residues. Germline V gene data show CDR1 as MNHEY and CDR2 as SMNVEV (reference sequence). CDR3 residues: CASSLDKSYGYTF. CDR3 in DNA: TGTGCCAGCAGTTTGGACAAATCCTATGGCTACACCTTC.

Sample share makes this clone medium-sized. The gene calls are TRBV5-8 and TRBJ1-2, with 7 bases matching TRBD1. The CDR3 extends over 13 amino acids. Germline V gene sequence: CDR1 SGHTS, CDR2 YDEGEE. The V gene end was trimmed by 0 bases and the J gene end by 4 bases; junction bases not matched to a gene: 0. CDR3 amino acids: CASSLAGGYGYTF. The CDR3 region has the DNA TGTGCCAGCAGCTTGGCAGGGGGCTATGGCTACACCTTC. Full variable domain (rest looked up from reference TRBV5-8 and TRBJ1-2): EAGVTQSPTHLIKTRGQQATLRCSPISGHTSVYWYQQALGLGLQFLLWYDEGEERNRGNFPPRFSGRQFPNYSSELNVNALELEDSALYLCASSLAGGYGYTFGSGTRLTVV.

This clone is judged medium-sized. This chain uses TRBV7-9 with TRBJ2-3, with unresolved D. V lost 3 bases, J lost 4 bases, and 2 bases lay in between. This CDR3 comprises 11 residues. Germline V gene lookup returns CDR1 SEHNR and CDR2 FQNEAQ (reference sequence). The CDR3 loop is CASSFPDTQYF. The CDR3 DNA sequence: TGTGCCAGCAGCTTCCCAGATACGCAGTATTTT.

V gene TRBV13 combines with J gene TRBJ2-7; no clear D. Per the germline V gene, CDR1 is PRHDT and CDR2 is FYEKMQ (reference sequence). The V gene lost 4 bases and the J gene lost 3 bases, with 10 bases spanning the gap. This CDR3 has 13 residues. CDR3 sequence (DNA): TGTGCCAGCAGCTCCGAGCCAGACTACGAGCAGTACTTC. Its translation is CASSSEPDYEQYF.

About this clone itself: The DNA is omitted, as the CDR3 cannot be located on it reliably, and the CDR3 follows TCRdb's listing. This chain links TRBV6-1 with TRBJ2-7; the DNA was not compared with TRBD1, the D call given in the table. The CDR3 region is 14 residues in length, termini included. Germline V lookup: CDR1 MNHNS, CDR2 SASEGT. The CDR3 is CARSVGQGAYEHYF.

This clone is classed as medium-sized. J is TRBJ2-5 and V is TRBV6-5, with TRBD1 matching 7 bases. Germline CDR1 and CDR2: MNHEY and SVGAGI. This CDR3 region has 17 residues. Trimming took 2 bases from V and 5 from J; bases not matched to a gene: 14. The CDR3 nucleotides are TGTGCCAGCAGTTACGGAATGACAGGGATTTTTCAGGAGACCCAGTACTTC. Encoded protein: CASSYGMTGIFQETQYF.

A few counts support this clone. The V gene is TRBV28, the J gene TRBJ1-4; 7 positions match TRBD1. Trimming removed 3 bases from V and 10 bases from J; junction bases left unmatched: 14. The CDR3 runs to 16 residues. The germline CDR1 and CDR2 sequences are MDHEN and SYDVKM. DNA for the CDR3: TGTGCCAGCAGTTTCGGACAGGTCGGGTTGTTGCGAAAACTGTTTTTT. Translated, it gives CASSFGQVGLLRKLFF.

The V and J genes are TRBV2 and TRBJ1-2; 8 positions match TRBD1. The CDR3 is 15 residues long. Germline-derived CDR1 and CDR2 are SNHLY and FYNNEI. V shed 5 bases, J shed 4 bases, and the junction held 9 bases outside the gene matches. In DNA form, the CDR3 reads TGTGCCAGCAGTTATAGACGGACAGGGACCTATGGCTACACCTTC. As protein: CASSYRRTGTYGYTF. Full variable domain (rest looked up from reference TRBV2 and TRBJ1-2): EPEVTQTPSHQVTQMGQEVILRCVPISNHLYFYWYRQILGQKVEFLVSFYNNEISEKSEIFDDQFSVERPDGSNFTLKIRSTKLEDSAMYFCASSYRRTGTYGYTFGSGTRLTVV.

This clone ranks as medium-sized. The chain is built from TRBV6-1 and TRBJ2-3; TRBD2 matches 9 bases. The CDR3 covers 13 residues. Germline V gene data show CDR1 as MNHNS and CDR2 as SASEGT. With V trimmed by 10 bases and J by 6 bases, 8 bases remained unmatched. The CDR3 sequence: CATGKREEDTQYF. CDR3 nucleotides: TGTGCCACGGGGAAGCGGGAGGAGGATACGCAGTATTTT.

Only one count was recorded for this clone. This chain links TRBV5-1 with TRBJ2-7; no clear D gene. The CDR3 runs 14 residues. Per the germline V gene, CDR1 is SGHRS and CDR2 is YFSETQ. V was shortened by 8 bases and J by 0 bases, with 15 bases between the two germline ends. CDR3 sequence: CARSMTGNSYEQYF. For the CDR3, the DNA is TGCGCCAGAAGCATGACTGGGAACTCCTACGAGCAGTACTTC.

The rearrangement links TRBV20-1 to TRBJ1-1, with a weak D call TRBD1 (6 bases). There are 14 residues in the CDR3. Germline CDR1 is DFQATT and CDR2 is SNEGSKA (reference sequence). The V end lost 5 bases, the J end lost 3 bases, and 16 bases lay between the germline ends. This CDR3 reads CSAESQDRHTEAFF. The CDR3 DNA follows: TGCAGTGCTGAATCGCAGGACAGACACACTGAAGCTTTCTTT.

This clone was seen ten or more times. V usage is TRBV5-6 and J usage is TRBJ1-4, with D possibly TRBD1 on 5 matching bases. CDR3 size: 14 residues. V lost 4 bases and J 8 bases, leaving 15 bases between the germline ends. Germline values: CDR1 SGHDT, CDR2 YYEEEE. The CDR3 DNA sequence: TGTGCCAGCAGCAGGGACCCCTTAGGGGAAAAACTGTTTTTT. Residues: CASSRDPLGEKLFF.